This TCR beta chain is from a study of T cell clonality in common variable immunodeficiency. TCRdb keeps only in-frame clones here, not all; method: immunoSEQ multiplex PCR. This sample comprises about 52,000 clones, none seen once only. This clone was seen many times. The CDR3 is cut off 3 residues early in the read; its end comes from the germline J gene. Germline V gene data show CDR1 as SEHNR and CDR2 as FQNEAQ (reference sequence). Deletions cut 5 bases from V and 2 bases from J, with 15 bases between. CDR3 length equals 15 residues. V gene TRBV7-9 combines with J gene TRBJ1-2, with D unclear. The clonotype was recovered from a person aged 18 to 75 in good health. Specimen: peripheral blood mononuclear cells. CDR3 DNA, as far as it was read: TGTGCCAGCAGCACAGACGGCAGTGGAAACTATGGC. Encoded protein: CASSTDGSGNYG. The CDR3 reads in full as CASSTDGSGNYGYTF. The full variable domain, in which reference TRBV7-9 and TRBJ1-2 provide the parts outside the CDR3, is DTGVSQNPRHKITKRGQNVTFRCDPISEHNRLYWYRQTLGQGPEFLTYFQNEAQLEKSRLLSDRFSAERPKGSFSTLEIQRTEQGDSAMYLCASSTDGSGNYGYTFGSGTRLTVV.